Each of the 29 T cell receptor beta chains below was sequenced from the same sample in a study of blood T cell repertoires in COVID-19. Generated by immunoSEQ multiplex PCR, the TCRdb table keeps only in-frame clones and is missing some. The sample lists around 98,000 clones, over 70% occurring once. The sample consisted of peripheral blood. All receptors come from a man aged 70-80 years with acute or convalescent COVID-19.

The chain employs TRBV4-3 and TRBJ2-3; TRBD1 matches 7 bases. This CDR3 has 21 amino acids. V was clipped by 0 bases and J by 0 bases; unmatched bases: 18. Per germline, CDR1 LGHNA and CDR2 YSLEER. CDR3 protein: CASSQDPVWDSTATSTDTQYF. The CDR3 bases are TGCGCCAGCAGCCAAGATCCTGTTTGGGACAGTACGGCGACTAGCACAGATACGCAGTATTTT.

The J gene is TRBJ2-2, the V gene TRBV5-4; 7 nucleotides align to TRBD1. The CDR3 covers 14 residues. The trim removed 4 bases at V and 4 bases at J, leaving 4 bases unmatched. Germline V gene lookup returns CDR1 SGHNT and CDR2 YYREEE (reference sequence). The CDR3 loop is CASSLYRGTGELFF. The CDR3 DNA sequence: TGTGCCAGCAGCCTGTACAGGGGCACCGGGGAGCTGTTTTTT.

This rearrangement joins TRBV27 to TRBJ1-4; 9 bases map to TRBD1. V trimming: 6 bases; J trimming: 0 bases; junction bases outside the gene matches: 5. The CDR3 length is 16 residues. Germline loops: CDR1 MNHEY, CDR2 SMNVEV (reference sequence). The CDR3 reads CASRQGDRATNEKLFF. CDR3 bases: TGTGCCAGCAGACAAGGGGACAGGGCAACTAATGAAAAACTGTTTTTT.

This clone was found a few times. The rearrangement uses TRBV5-6 and TRBJ1-4; tentatively, D is TRBD1 (6 bases). Germline assignment: CDR1 SGHDT and CDR2 YYEEEE. V was pared by 4 bases and J by 7 bases, with 23 bases between. CDR3 length equals 17 residues. CDR3 coding DNA: TGTGCCAGCAGCCGAGCGCCCGCAGGGGCGCTGGGTGAAAAACTGTTTTTT. Its translation is CASSRAPAGALGEKLFF.

This clone was found a few times. This sequence joins TRBV28 and TRBJ1-2; 7 bases are a match to TRBD1. Germline V CDR1 and CDR2: MDHEN, SYDVKM. CDR3 length: 14 residues. Trimming removed 1 base from V and 7 bases from J; junction bases left unmatched: 6. The CDR3 coding sequence is TGTGCCAGCAGTTTATCGCGGCCAGGGGGTGGCTACACCTTC. The encoded protein is CASSLSRPGGGYTF.

The chain couples TRBV5-5 to TRBJ2-5; perhaps TRBD2 as D (5 bases). Trimming took off 5 bases at V and 5 bases at J, with 16 bases between the two ends. The length of the CDR3 is 14 residues. The germline CDR1 and CDR2 sequences are SGHKS and YYEKEE (reference sequence). The DNA for the CDR3 is TGTGCCAGCAGTCTGGAGGCTGGGAGTGAGACCCAGTACTTC. Its translation is CASSLEAGSETQYF.

V and J are TRBV15 and TRBJ2-3; TRBD2 aligns across 9 bases. V was clipped by 5 bases and J by 2 bases; unmatched bases: 8. Germline V gives CDR1 LNHNV, CDR2 YYDKDF (reference sequence). This CDR3 region has 16 residues. In nucleotides, the CDR3 is TGTGCCACCAGCTACCCATCTAGCGGGACCACAGATACGCAGTATTTT. Amino acids: CATSYPSSGTTDTQYF.

There are a few counts of this clone. The chain combines TRBV5-1 with TRBJ2-3; 7 positions match TRBD2. CDR3 length: 14 residues. V lost 3 bases and J lost 12; bases outside the gene matches: 13. Germline assignment: CDR1 SGHRS and CDR2 YFSETQ. The chain's CDR3 is CASSWGASGEVQYF. Written as DNA, the CDR3 is TGCGCCAGCAGCTGGGGAGCAAGCGGGGAAGTTCAGTATTTT. Complete variable domain (other parts from reference TRBV5-1 and TRBJ2-3): KAGVTQTPRYLIKTRGQQVTLSCSPISGHRSVSWYQQTPGQGLQFLFEYFSETQRNKGNFPGRFSGRQFSNSRSEMNVSTLELGDSALYLCASSWGASGEVQYFGPGTRLTVL.

The chain couples TRBV27 to TRBJ2-7; 9 bases are a match to TRBD1. J was trimmed by 2 bases and V by 4 bases; bases with no gene match: 3. This CDR3 contains 14 residues. Germline CDR1 is MNHEY and CDR2 is SMNVEV (reference sequence). CDR3 nucleotides: TGTGCCAGCAGTTACGGGACAGGGACCTACGAGCAGTACTTC. The encoded protein is CASSYGTGTYEQYF.

In this sample, this clone turned up once. The V gene is TRBV4-1, the J gene TRBJ2-6; D gene unclear. CDR1 MGHRA and CDR2 YSYEKL come from the germline V gene. The CDR3 contains 18 residues. V dropped 5 bases and J dropped 2 bases, with 19 bases sitting between them. CDR3 sequence (DNA): TGCGCCAGCAGCTACCTACAGAATCTGCAAACTGGGGCCAACGTCCTGACTTTC. Protein: CASSYLQNLQTGANVLTF.

The J gene is TRBJ2-1, the V gene TRBV7-2, with 7 bases lining up with TRBD1. The CDR3 is 15 amino acids. V lost 4 bases and J lost 1; bases outside the gene matches: 4. CDR1 and CDR2 (germline): SGHTA, FQGNSA. The CDR3 DNA is TGTGCCAGCAGCTCCGACAGGGCTTCCTACAATGAGCAGTTCTTC. Residues: CASSSDRASYNEQFF.

In nucleotides, the CDR3 is TGTGCCACCAGTGATGAGCCGGGACAGGTGAACAATGAGCAGTTCTTC. This sequence encodes CATSDEPGQVNNEQFF. The chain recombines TRBV24-1 with TRBJ2-1, with 8 bases that match TRBD1. Trimming removed 3 bases from V and 5 bases from J; junction bases left unmatched: 8. The CDR3 is 16 amino acids. Germline values: CDR1 KGHDR, CDR2 SFDVKD.

A note on this clone: Its ends do not fully match the called genes, so a read error is possible. The chain uses TRBV7-7 and TRBJ2-5; 7 nucleotides match TRBD2. The CDR3 totals 16 residues. CDR1 SSHAT and CDR2 FNYEAQ come from the germline V gene (reference sequence). CDR3 region: CASSVGAGTWGETQYF. DNA of the CDR3: TGTGCTAGCAGCGTGGGAGCGGGAACTTGGGGGGAGACCCAGTACTTC. The full variable domain, its missing parts supplied by reference TRBV7-7 and TRBJ2-5, is GAGVSQSPRYKVTKRGQDVTLRCDPISSHATLYWYQQALGQGPEFLTYFNYEAQPDKSGLPSDRFSAERPEGSISTLTIQRTEQRDSAMYRCASSVGAGTWGETQYFGPGTRLLVL.

This chain uses TRBV5-4 with TRBJ2-3; D is unresolved. The CDR3 runs to 17 residues. Germline CDR1 reads SGHNT; CDR2 reads YYREEE (reference sequence). Trimming stripped 4 bases from V and 0 bases from J, with 18 bases between. CDR3 sequence reads: CASSPLETGWSTDTQYF. CDR3 bases: TGTGCCAGCAGCCCCTTGGAGACGGGTTGGAGCACAGATACGCAGTATTTT. Together with reference TRBV5-4 and TRBJ2-3, the CDR3 gives the full variable domain: ETGVTQSPTHLIKTRGQQVTLRCSSQSGHNTVSWYQQALGQGPQFIFQYYREEENGRGNFPPRFSGLQFPNYSSELNVNALELDDSALYLCASSPLETGWSTDTQYFGPGTRLTVL.

The CDR3 sequence: CASSVEGARSEAFF. The CDR3 DNA reads TGTGCCAGCAGCGTAGAGGGGGCTAGGTCTGAAGCTTTCTTT. The chain combines TRBV9 with TRBJ1-1; 7 nucleotides agree with TRBD1. V trimming: 0 bases; J trimming: 6 bases; junction bases outside the gene matches: 5. CDR3 size: 14 residues. The germline V gene encodes CDR1 SGDLS and CDR2 YYNGEE.

This rearrangement joins TRBV27 to TRBJ2-3; 12 bases are a match to TRBD1. This CDR3 comprises 19 residues. Germline values: CDR1 MNHEY, CDR2 SMNVEV (reference sequence). The trim removed 4 bases at V and 6 bases at J, leaving 17 bases unmatched. CDR3 sequence: CASSSGTGGAGRLRDTQYF. CDR3 sequence (DNA): TGTGCCAGCAGTTCCGGGACAGGGGGCGCGGGTCGGCTTCGGGATACGCAGTATTTT.

This clone was recorded a few times. The CDR3 here is CASSEDTDRGPRGYGYTF. The CDR3 DNA sequence: TGTGCCAGCAGCGAAGACACGGACAGGGGACCAAGGGGCTATGGCTACACCTTC. This chain joins TRBV5-5 and TRBJ1-2; TRBD1 matches at 9 bases. The V segment lost 4 bases and the J segment 4 bases; nucleotides outside the gene matches: 17. The CDR3 loop spans 18 amino acids. Germline CDR1 is SGHKS and CDR2 is YYEKEE (reference sequence).

This rearrangement joins TRBV28 to TRBJ2-7, with 16 bases matching TRBD2. The germline V gene has CDR1 MDHEN and CDR2 SYDVKM. V lost 7 bases, J lost 0 bases, and 6 bases stayed unmatched. The CDR3 has 17 residues. This chain's CDR3 is CASTAGLAGGSSYEQYF. In DNA, the CDR3 is TGTGCCAGCACCGCGGGACTAGCGGGGGGGAGCTCCTACGAGCAGTACTTC.

The V call is TRBV7-2, the J call TRBJ2-3, with D unclear. The CDR3 consists of 14 residues. The germline V gene encodes CDR1 SGHTA and CDR2 FQGNSA. Trimming removed 0 bases at V and 3 bases at J, with 7 bases between. CDR3 sequence (DNA): TGTGCCAGCAGCTTAGCGTTCCGTACAGATACGCAGTATTTT. Protein sequence: CASSLAFRTDTQYF.

This clone was observed once. CDR3 residues: CASSRGVNYNSPLHF. In DNA form, the CDR3 reads TGTGCCAGCAGTCGGGGGGTGAACTATAATTCACCCCTCCACTTT. The V call is TRBV2, the J call TRBJ1-6; D perhaps matches TRBD1 (5 bases). CDR3 length: 15 residues. The V and J ends lost 5 bases and 3 bases respectively, with 11 bases between them. CDR1 and CDR2 (germline): SNHLY, FYNNEI.

This clone was counted many times. This rearrangement joins TRBV2 to TRBJ2-7; D unclear. Germline V gene lookup returns CDR1 SNHLY and CDR2 FYNNEI. V was trimmed by 1 base and J by 7 bases, leaving 5 bases between them. This CDR3 contains 11 residues. CDR3 sequence (DNA): TGTGCCAGCAGTGAAGTTAGTGAGCAGTACTTC. It is translated as CASSEVSEQYF.

The V call is TRBV6-5, the J call TRBJ1-1, with 10 bases matching TRBD1. V gave up 2 bases and J gave up 5 bases; unmatched junction bases: 5. The CDR3 covers 15 residues. Per the germline V gene, CDR1 is MNHEY and CDR2 is SVGAGI. CDR3 bases: TGTGCCAGCAGTTACGTAAGGACAGGGGGGACTGAAGCTTTCTTT. Residues: CASSYVRTGGTEAFF.

The chain recombines TRBV30 with TRBJ1-4; TRBD1 might be the D (5 bases). This CDR3 contains 14 residues. Per germline, CDR1 GTSNPN and CDR2 SVGIG (reference sequence). The ends were cut back, 7 bases at V and 8 bases at J, with 20 bases in the middle. The CDR3 region is CASMGPGTIEKLFF. In nucleotides, the CDR3 is TGTGCCTCAATGGGGCCCGGAACCATCGAAAAACTGTTTTTT. Variable domain in full (rest from reference TRBV30 and TRBJ1-4): SQTIHQWPATLVQPVGSPLSLECTVEGTSNPNLYWYRQAAGRGLQLLFYSVGIGQISSEVPQNLSASRPQDRQFILSSKKLLLSDSGFYLCASMGPGTIEKLFFGSGTQLSVL.

J is TRBJ1-5 and V is TRBV2, with D possibly matching TRBD1 (6 bases). The V and J ends lost 4 bases and 9 bases respectively, with 10 bases between them. CDR3 length: 12 residues. The germline gives CDR1 SNHLY, CDR2 FYNNEI. CDR3 DNA sequence: TGTGCCAGCAGTGGACAGGCTTCGCCCCAGCATTTT. This sequence encodes CASSGQASPQHF.

About this clone itself: The same CDR3 is also encoded by other DNA sequences in this sample. V and J are TRBV27 and TRBJ2-1; 8 bases are shared with TRBD2. Germline-derived CDR1 and CDR2 are MNHEY and SMNVEV (reference sequence). This CDR3 region has 16 residues. After removal of 2 bases from V and 0 bases from J, the junction contained 3 bases not matched to a gene. The CDR3 DNA is TGTGCCAGCAGTTTAATAGCGGGGAGCTCCTACAATGAGCAGTTCTTC. Amino acids: CASSLIAGSSYNEQFF.

This chain joins TRBV5-1 and TRBJ2-3; 10 bases align to TRBD2. This CDR3 is 14 amino acids long. Germline-derived CDR1 and CDR2 are SGHRS and YFSETQ. Unmatched junction bases numbered 0, after V lost 5 bases and J lost 0 bases. The CDR3 spells CASRLAGSTDTQYF. The CDR3 DNA is TGCGCCAGCAGACTAGCGGGGAGCACAGATACGCAGTATTTT. The entire variable domain, with the rest obtained from reference TRBV5-1 and TRBJ2-3, is as follows: KAGVTQTPRYLIKTRGQQVTLSCSPISGHRSVSWYQQTPGQGLQFLFEYFSETQRNKGNFPGRFSGRQFSNSRSEMNVSTLELGDSALYLCASRLAGSTDTQYFGPGTRLTVL.

A few counts support this clone. The chain combines TRBV27 with TRBJ2-1, with TRBD2 identical over 10 bases. The V gene's germline CDR1 is MNHEY and CDR2 SMNVEV (reference sequence). CDR3 length: 17 amino acids. With 5 bases clipped from V and 7 bases from J, the junction kept 14 bases outside the gene matches. CDR3 residues: CASSLLPLAGERNEQFF. In nucleotides, the CDR3 is TGTGCCAGCAGTCTACTTCCCCTAGCGGGAGAGCGGAATGAGCAGTTCTTC.

The V call is TRBV7-9, the J call TRBJ2-4, with D perhaps matching TRBD2 (5 bases). The length of the CDR3 is 15 residues. Trimming took 1 base from V and 4 from J, leaving 11 bases between them. CDR1 and CDR2 (germline): SEHNR, FQNEAQ (reference sequence). The CDR3 DNA reads as TGTGCCAGCAGCTTAGAGAGGGTCGGAAAAAACATTCAGTACTTC. It encodes CASSLERVGKNIQYF.

This clone occurred a few times. The chain is built from TRBV5-4 and TRBJ1-1; D remains unclear. Trimming left V 1 base short and J 1 base short, with 11 bases between. CDR3 length equals 15 residues. Germline lookup yields CDR1 SGHNT and CDR2 YYREEE (reference sequence). The CDR3 is CASSLRVSRNTEAFF. In nucleotides, the CDR3 is TGTGCCAGCAGCTTGCGAGTTAGCCGGAACACTGAAGCTTTCTTT.